This paragraph covers one T cell receptor beta chain sequence. The antigen is undetermined. The data are from a study of Ad26.COV2.S vaccination and SARS-CoV-2 variants. In the study overall: The authors gave Ad26.COV2.S intramuscularly, either once or twice 56 days apart. Study observations and caveats: Reportedly, spike-specific CD8+ and CD4+ T cell responses achieved substantial breadth once vaccination had taken place.

Treatment of the sample: about 20 received Ad26.COV2.S at low or high dose, single or two shots; several received placebo; per-sample allocation not given. Following the first vaccine or placebo injection, samples were taken on day 63. The table came from immunoSEQ multiplex PCR; TCRdb's copy has only in-frame clones and leaves some out. Among 300,000 to 400,000 clones listed, more than 85% were seen once. This CDR3 comprises 11 residues. Trimming cost V 3 bases and J 12 bases, with 12 bases left between them. Germline loops: CDR1 DFQATT, CDR2 SNEGSKA (reference sequence). This clonotype was sampled from a person aged 18 to 59 who received the Ad26.COV2.S COVID-19 vaccine or a placebo. Sequencing was performed on peripheral blood, taken in a trial of Ad26.COV2.S vaccine versus placebo. The chain has TRBV20-1 and TRBJ2-1; D may correspond to TRBD1 or TRBD2 (5 bases each). The CDR3 coding sequence is TGCAGTGCTAGGAGGGGTGGAGGGCAGTTCTTC. Its translation: CSARRGGGQFF.